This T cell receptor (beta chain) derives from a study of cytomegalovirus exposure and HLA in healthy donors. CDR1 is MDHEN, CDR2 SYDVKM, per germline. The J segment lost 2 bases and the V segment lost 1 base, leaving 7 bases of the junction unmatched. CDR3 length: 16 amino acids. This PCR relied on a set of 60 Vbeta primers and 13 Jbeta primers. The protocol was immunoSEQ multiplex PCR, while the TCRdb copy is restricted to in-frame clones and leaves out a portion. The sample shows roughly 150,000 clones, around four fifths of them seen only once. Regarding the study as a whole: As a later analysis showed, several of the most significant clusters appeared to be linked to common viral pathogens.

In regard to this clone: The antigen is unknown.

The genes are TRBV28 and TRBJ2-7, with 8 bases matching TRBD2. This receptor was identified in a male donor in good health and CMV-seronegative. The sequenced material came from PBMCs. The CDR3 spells CASSLSLAGLTYEQYF. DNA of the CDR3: TGTGCCAGCAGTTTATCCTTAGCGGGACTCACCTACGAGCAGTACTTC.